This T cell receptor beta chain was found in a study of blood T cell repertoires in COVID-19. Whole-study context: The United States, Italy and Spain were the sources of the acute and convalescent COVID-19 samples.

In the study's own analysis: It was from reference gene primer amplification that nucleated cell counts were estimated. Profiling relied on immunoSEQ multiplex PCR, and the TCRdb table lists in-frame clones only, not all of them. V and J calls and clone size follow that table, whereas D and trimming were derived from the DNA. The sample has around 120,000 clones, about 80% seen once. V shed 0 bases and J 7 bases; nucleotides not matched to a gene: 0. This CDR3 has 13 residues. Looked up from germline, CDR1 is LGHDT and CDR2 is YNNKEL (reference sequence). The V call is TRBV3-1 (or the pseudogene TRBV3-2), the J call TRBJ2-1; 7 bases are a match to TRBD1. Material: peripheral blood. The source of this sequence is a man between 35 and 55 years old with active or convalescent COVID-19. CDR3 nucleotide sequence: TGTGCCAGCAGCCAAGACAGGGGGAATGAGCAGTTCTTC. Its protein product is CASSQDRGNEQFF.